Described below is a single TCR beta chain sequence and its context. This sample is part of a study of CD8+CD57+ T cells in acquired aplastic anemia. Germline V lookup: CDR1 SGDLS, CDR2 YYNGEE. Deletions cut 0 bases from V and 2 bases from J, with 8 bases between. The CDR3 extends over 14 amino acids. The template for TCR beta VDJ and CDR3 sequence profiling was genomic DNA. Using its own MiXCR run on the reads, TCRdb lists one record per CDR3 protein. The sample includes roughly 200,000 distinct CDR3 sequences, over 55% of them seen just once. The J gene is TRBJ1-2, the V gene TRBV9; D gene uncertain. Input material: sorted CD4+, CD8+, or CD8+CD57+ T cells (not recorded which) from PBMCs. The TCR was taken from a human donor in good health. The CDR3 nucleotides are TGTGCCAGCAGCGTAGCGTCCGGCAACTATGGCTACACCTTC. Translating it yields CASSVASGNYGYTF.